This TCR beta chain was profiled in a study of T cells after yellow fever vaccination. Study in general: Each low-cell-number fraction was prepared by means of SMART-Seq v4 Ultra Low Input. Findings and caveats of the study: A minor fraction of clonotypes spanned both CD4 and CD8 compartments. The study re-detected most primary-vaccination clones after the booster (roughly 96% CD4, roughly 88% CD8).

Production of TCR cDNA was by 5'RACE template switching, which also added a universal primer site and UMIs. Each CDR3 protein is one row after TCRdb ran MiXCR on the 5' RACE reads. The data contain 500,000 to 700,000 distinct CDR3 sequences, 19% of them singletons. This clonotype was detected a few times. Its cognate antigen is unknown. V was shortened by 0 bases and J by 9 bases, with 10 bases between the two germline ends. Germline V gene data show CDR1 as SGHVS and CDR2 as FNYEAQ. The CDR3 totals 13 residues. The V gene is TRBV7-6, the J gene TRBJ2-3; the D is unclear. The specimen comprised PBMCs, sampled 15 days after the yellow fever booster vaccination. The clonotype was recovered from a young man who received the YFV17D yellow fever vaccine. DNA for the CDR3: TGTGCCAGCAGCTTAGCGCGCTCGCGGACGCAGTATTTT. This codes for CASSLARSRTQYF.